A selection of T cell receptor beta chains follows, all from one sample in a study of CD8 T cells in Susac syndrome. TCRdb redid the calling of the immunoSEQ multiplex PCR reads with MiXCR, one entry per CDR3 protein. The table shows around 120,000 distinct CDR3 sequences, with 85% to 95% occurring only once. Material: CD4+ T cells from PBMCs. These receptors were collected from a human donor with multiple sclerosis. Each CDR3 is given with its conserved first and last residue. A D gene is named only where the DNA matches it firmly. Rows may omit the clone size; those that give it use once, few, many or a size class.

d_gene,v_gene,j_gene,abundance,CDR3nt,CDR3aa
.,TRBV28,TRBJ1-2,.,TGTGCCAGCGTCCAGGGTGGTGGCTACACCTTC,CASVQGGGYTF
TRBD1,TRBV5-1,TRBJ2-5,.,TGCGCCAGCAGCATACAGGGGACCTTGGAGACCCAGTACTTC,CASSIQGTLETQYF
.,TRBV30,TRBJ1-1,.,TGTGCCTGGAGTGTACGGGCGAGGACTGAAGCTTTCTTT,CAWSVRARTEAFF
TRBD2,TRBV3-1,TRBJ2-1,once,TGTGCCAGCAGCCAAGCAGGCACTAGCGGGGGATCCTACAATGAGCAGTTCTTC,CASSQAGTSGGSYNEQFF
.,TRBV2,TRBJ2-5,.,TGTGCCAGCAGAGGAGGGGCCCAGTACTTC,CASRGGAQYF
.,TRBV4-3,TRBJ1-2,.,TGCGCCAGCAGTCAAAACCGGGACCATGGCTACACCTTC,CASSQNRDHGYTF
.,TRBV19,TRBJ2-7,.,TGTGCCAGTAGTACCCAGACAGGAGGTGAGCAGTACTTC,CASSTQTGGEQYF
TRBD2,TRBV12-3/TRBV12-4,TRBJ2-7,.,TGTGCCAGCAGCCCCCCAGGGACTAGATCCTACGAGCAGTACTTC,CASSPPGTRSYEQYF
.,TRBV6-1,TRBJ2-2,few,TGTGCCAGCAGACAAAAGTGGGGGTCCACCGGGGAGCTGTTTTTT,CASRQKWGSTGELFF
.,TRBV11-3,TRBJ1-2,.,TGTGCCAGCAGCTTAGCGGACAGTAACTATGGCTACACCTTC,CASSLADSNYGYTF
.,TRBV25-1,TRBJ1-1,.,TGTGCCAGCCAGCGGGCTGGCAGTTACACTGAAGCTTTCTTT,CASQRAGSYTEAFF
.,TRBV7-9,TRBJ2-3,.,TGTGCCAGCAGCCTTTGGACCGGCACAGATACGCAGTATTTT,CASSLWTGTDTQYF
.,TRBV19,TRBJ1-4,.,TGTGCCAGTAGTGACCAGGAAGGCGAAAAACTGTTTTTT,CASSDQEGEKLFF
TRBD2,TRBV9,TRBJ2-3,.,TGTGCCAGCAGCGTAGACCTCTCGGGGGGGGATACGCAGTATTTT,CASSVDLSGGDTQYF
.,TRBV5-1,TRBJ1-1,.,TGCGCCAGCAGCTTGGGCACAACGAACACTGAAGCTTTCTTT,CASSLGTTNTEAFF
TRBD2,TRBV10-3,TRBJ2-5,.,TGTGCCATCAGCCCAGCGGGGGGGATCGAAGAGACCCAGTACTTC,CAISPAGGIEETQYF
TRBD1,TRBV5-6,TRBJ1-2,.,TGTGCCAGCAGCTTAAAGGGGGCGCACGGCTACACCTTC,CASSLKGAHGYTF
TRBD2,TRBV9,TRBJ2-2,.,TGTGCCAGCAGCGTAGGGACGGGGAGGGACACCGGGGAGCTGTTTTTT,CASSVGTGRDTGELFF
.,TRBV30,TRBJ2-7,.,TGTGCCGGGAACTATCTAGGGCGCGCGTACGAGCAGTACTTC,CAGNYLGRAYEQYF
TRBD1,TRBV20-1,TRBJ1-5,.,TGCAGTGCTACGACAGGGATAGGACAGCCCCAGCATTTT,CSATTGIGQPQHF
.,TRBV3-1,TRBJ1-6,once,TGTGCCAGCAGCCAAGTCGGGACAATCGTTTCACCCCTCCACTTT,CASSQVGTIVSPLHF
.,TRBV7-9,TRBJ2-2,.,TGTGCCAGCAGCAACGGGGGCCATAACACCGGGGAGCTGTTTTTT,CASSNGGHNTGELFF
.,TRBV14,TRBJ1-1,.,TGTGCCAGCAGCCAAACCCCGGCCAGGACAGCGAACACTGAAGCTTTCTTT,CASSQTPARTANTEAFF
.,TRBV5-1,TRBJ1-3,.,TGCGCCAGCAGCTTGGAAGGTTCTGGAAACACCATATATTTT,CASSLEGSGNTIYF
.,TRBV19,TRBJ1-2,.,TGTGCCACCACCCCCTTCCGGGCTAACTATGGCTACACCTTC,CATTPFRANYGYTF